The 5 T cell receptor beta chains below come from one sample, sequenced in a study of blood T cells in healthy people across ages (dated by TCRdb to about 2015). Library prep was done by 5' RACE. Sequencing relied on an Illumina HiSeq 2500. A second PCR of roughly 7 to 11 cycles was performed with a sample-barcoded 5' primer and a J-beta primer mix. TCRdb trimmed the raw reads at Q25, called clones with MiXCR and kept productive beta chains. When rows share a CDR3 protein, they turn into one entry using the most common DNA and genes. This sample has fewer than 800,000 distinct CDR3 sequences in its table, and around 32% of those were observed once. Clones ranked in the top ten supply over 15% of the sample. The specimen sequenced was blood. All receptors derive from a woman aged 80 or over in good health. Donor details come from another sample of the same person, matched by shared clones.

With respect to this clonotype: This may stem from a read error, because a much larger clone lies one nucleotide away. The J gene is TRBJ2-5, the V gene TRBV11-2; 11 bases agree with TRBD2. The CDR3 contains 17 residues. CDR1 and CDR2 from the germline V gene are SGHAT and FQNNGV. V lost 1 base, J lost 3 bases, and 7 bases stayed unmatched. Written as DNA, the CDR3 is TGTGCCAGCAGCTTAGTTAGCGGGGGGGCGCGGAAAGAGACCCAGTACTTC. Amino acid sequence: CASSLVSGGARKETQYF. The whole variable domain, remainder taken from reference TRBV11-2 and TRBJ2-5, is EAGVAQSPRYKIIEKRQSVAFWCNPISGHATLYWYQQILGQGPKLLIQFQNNGVVDDSQLPKDRFSAERLKGVDSTLKIQPAKLEDSAVYLCASSLVSGGARKETQYFGPGTRLLVL.

Of note for this clonotype: This clone may be a read error of a much larger clone one base away. V usage is TRBV27 and J usage is TRBJ1-1; unclear D gene. CDR3 length: 13 residues. Trimming left V 8 bases short and J 0 bases short, with 10 bases between. In germline, CDR1 is MNHEY, CDR2 SMNVEV (reference sequence). The CDR3 DNA is TGTGCCAGCCGAACGACGATGAACACTGAAGCTTTCTTT. Protein: CASRTTMNTEAFF.

CDR3 sequence: CASSQVGSGDGQPQHF. CDR3 in DNA: TGCGCCAGCAGCCAAGTAGGGTCAGGGGACGGTCAGCCCCAGCATTTT. V and J are TRBV4-1 and TRBJ1-5, with D possibly TRBD1 on 6 matching bases. Trimming cost V 1 base and J 6 bases, with 16 bases left between them. CDR3 size: 16 residues. The germline V gene has CDR1 MGHRA and CDR2 YSYEKL.

V gene TRBV7-9 combines with J gene TRBJ2-7; 9 nucleotides line up with TRBD1. Germline V gives CDR1 SEHNR, CDR2 FQNEAQ (reference sequence). V lost 5 bases, J lost 6 bases, and 11 bases stayed unmatched. This CDR3 contains 15 residues. The CDR3 DNA follows: TGTGCCAGCAGCGCACCGTACAGGGGGCATAGCGAGCAGTACTTC. Encoded protein: CASSAPYRGHSEQYF.

The V gene is TRBV20-1, the J gene TRBJ2-7, with a weak D call TRBD2 (7 bases). Trimming shortened V by 5 bases and J by 0 bases, and 29 bases separated the two germline ends. Germline CDR1 DFQATT, CDR2 SNEGSKA (reference sequence). The CDR3 contains 19 residues. Here the CDR3 DNA reads TGCAGTGCTGGTGCTTCTGAACTAGCAAGGGGGGACTACTCCTACGAGCAGTACTTC. This encodes CSAGASELARGDYSYEQYF.